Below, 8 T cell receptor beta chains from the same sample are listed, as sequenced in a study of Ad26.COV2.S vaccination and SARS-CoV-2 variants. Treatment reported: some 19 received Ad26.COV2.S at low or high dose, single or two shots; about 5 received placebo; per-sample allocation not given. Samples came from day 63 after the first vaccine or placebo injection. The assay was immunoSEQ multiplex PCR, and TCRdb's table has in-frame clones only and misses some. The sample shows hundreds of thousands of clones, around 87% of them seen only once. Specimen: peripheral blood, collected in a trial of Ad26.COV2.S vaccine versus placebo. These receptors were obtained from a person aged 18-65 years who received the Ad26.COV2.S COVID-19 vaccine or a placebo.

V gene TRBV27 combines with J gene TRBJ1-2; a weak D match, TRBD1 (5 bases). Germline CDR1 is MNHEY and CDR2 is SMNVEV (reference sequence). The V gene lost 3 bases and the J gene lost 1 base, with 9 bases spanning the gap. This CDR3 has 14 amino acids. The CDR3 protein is CASSLGQFNYGYTF. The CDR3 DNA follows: TGTGCCAGCAGTTTGGGGCAGTTTAACTATGGCTACACCTTC.

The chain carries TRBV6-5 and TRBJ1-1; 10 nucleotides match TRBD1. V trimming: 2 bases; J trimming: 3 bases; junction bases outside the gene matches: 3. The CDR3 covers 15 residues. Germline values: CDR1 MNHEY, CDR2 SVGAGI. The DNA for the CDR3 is TGTGCCAGCAGTTACAGGGGACAGGGGTACACTGAAGCTTTCTTT. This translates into CASSYRGQGYTEAFF.

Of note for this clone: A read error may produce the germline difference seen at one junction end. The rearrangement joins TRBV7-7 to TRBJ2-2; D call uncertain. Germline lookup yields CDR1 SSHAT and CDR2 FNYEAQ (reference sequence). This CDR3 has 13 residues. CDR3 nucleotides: TGTGCTAGCAGTTTCACGAACACCGGGGAGCTGTTTTTT. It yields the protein CASSFTNTGELFF. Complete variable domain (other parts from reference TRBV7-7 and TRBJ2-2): GAGVSQSPRYKVTKRGQDVTLRCDPISSHATLYWYQQALGQGPEFLTYFNYEAQPDKSGLPSDRFSAERPEGSISTLTIQRTEQRDSAMYRCASSFTNTGELFFGEGSRLTVL.

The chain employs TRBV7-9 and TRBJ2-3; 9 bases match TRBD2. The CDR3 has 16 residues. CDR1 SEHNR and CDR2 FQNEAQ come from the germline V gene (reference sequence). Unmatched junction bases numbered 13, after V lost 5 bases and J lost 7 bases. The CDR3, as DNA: TGTGCCAGCAGCCCTCTTCTGGTAGCGGGAGTAAATACGCAGTATTTT. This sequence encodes CASSPLLVAGVNTQYF.

DNA for the CDR3: TGTGCCACCAGCAGAGCGGAGTTGGAAAAACTGTTTTTT. Protein sequence: CATSRAELEKLFF. This chain connects TRBV15 to TRBJ1-4; D gene unclear. V lost 1 base and J lost 8, with 8 bases in between. CDR3 size: 13 residues. Germline V gene lookup returns CDR1 LNHNV and CDR2 YYDKDF (reference sequence).

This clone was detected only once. CDR3 bases: TGTGCCAGCAGCCCACTTTCGGCCGGTGGGGCCAACGTCCTGACTTTC. Protein product: CASSPLSAGGANVLTF. The chain joins TRBV14 to TRBJ2-6; D is unclear. V lost 4 bases and J lost 3, with 13 bases in between. The CDR3 consists of 16 residues. Per the germline V gene, CDR1 is SGHDN and CDR2 is FVKESK. The full variable domain, completed using reference TRBV14 and TRBJ2-6, is EAGVTQFPSHSVIEKGQTVTLRCDPISGHDNLYWYRRVMGKEIKFLLHFVKESKQDESGMPNNRFLAERTGGTYSTLKVQPAELEDSGVYFCASSPLSAGGANVLTFGAGSRLTVL.

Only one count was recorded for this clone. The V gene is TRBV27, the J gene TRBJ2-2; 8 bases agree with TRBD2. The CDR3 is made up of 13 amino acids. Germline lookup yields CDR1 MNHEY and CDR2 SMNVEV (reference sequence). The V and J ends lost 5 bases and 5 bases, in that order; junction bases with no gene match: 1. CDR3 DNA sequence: TGTGCCAGCAGTAAGCGGGGGACCGGGGAGCTGTTTTTT. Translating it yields CASSKRGTGELFF.

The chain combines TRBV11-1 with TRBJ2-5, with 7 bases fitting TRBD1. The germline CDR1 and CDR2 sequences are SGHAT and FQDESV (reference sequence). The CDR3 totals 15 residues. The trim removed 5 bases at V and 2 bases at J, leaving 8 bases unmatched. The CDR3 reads CASSVTGDRQETQYF. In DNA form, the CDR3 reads TGTGCCAGCAGCGTAACCGGGGACAGACAAGAGACCCAGTACTTC.